The rows below give T cell receptor beta chains drawn from one sample of a study of identical twins. TCRdb processed the 5' RACE reads anew with MiXCR; each CDR3 protein has one entry. This sample has about 700,000 distinct CDR3 sequences; roughly 6.2% occur once, and the top ten carry 1.5% to 2%. Sequenced: naive T cells sorted from blood. These receptors were obtained from a man aged 18 to 35 in good health. CDR3s include the opening cysteine and the closing phenylalanine or tryptophan. D genes are given only for firm matches. The listing skips clone size in some rows; elsewhere it reads once, few, many or a size class.

clone size: few
J gene: TRBJ2-3
CDR3 length: 14
D gene: .
V gene: TRBV7-9
CDR3 DNA: TGTGCCAGCGGGAGTCACCCTAGCACAGATACGCAGTATTTT
CDR3 protein: CASGSHPSTDTQYF

clone size: .
J gene: TRBJ2-5
CDR3 length: 12
D gene: .
V gene: TRBV20-1
CDR3 DNA: TGCAGTGCTAGTAAGGCGCAAGAGACCCAGTACTTC
CDR3 protein: CSASKAQETQYF

clone size: many
J gene: TRBJ2-1
CDR3 length: 16
D gene: .
V gene: TRBV29-1
CDR3 DNA: TGCAGCGTCGTCCCACTTGGGGCGGCTGAGTACAATGAGCAGTTCTTC
CDR3 protein: CSVVPLGAAEYNEQFF

clone size: .
J gene: TRBJ1-4
CDR3 length: 13
D gene: .
V gene: TRBV5-1
CDR3 DNA: TGCGCCAGCAGCGGGCAGGTTAATGAAAAACTGTTTTTT
CDR3 protein: CASSGQVNEKLFF

clone size: few
J gene: TRBJ2-5
CDR3 length: 17
D gene: .
V gene: TRBV5-1
CDR3 DNA: TGCGCCAGCAGCTCCCTACCCGGGACTCAGTACCAAGAGACCCAGTACTTC
CDR3 protein: CASSSLPGTQYQETQYF

clone size: many
J gene: TRBJ2-1
CDR3 length: 15
D gene: TRBD1
V gene: TRBV7-2
CDR3 DNA: TGTGCCAGCAGCTTAAAGGGACAGGGCTACAATGAGCAGTTCTTC
CDR3 protein: CASSLKGQGYNEQFF

clone size: .
J gene: TRBJ1-5
CDR3 length: 13
D gene: .
V gene: TRBV27
CDR3 DNA: TGTGCCACGAAGGGTGCCAACAATCAGCCCCAGCATTTT
CDR3 protein: CATKGANNQPQHF

clone size: .
J gene: TRBJ2-2
CDR3 length: 15
D gene: TRBD1
V gene: TRBV3-1
CDR3 DNA: TGTGCCAGCAGCCCCAATCAATACAGGGGCGGGGAGCTGTTTTTT
CDR3 protein: CASSPNQYRGGELFF

clone size: .
J gene: TRBJ1-5
CDR3 length: 15
D gene: .
V gene: TRBV3-1
CDR3 DNA: TGTGCCAGCAGCCCCGCCTCGGGTATCAATCAGCCCCAGCATTTT
CDR3 protein: CASSPASGINQPQHF

clone size: many
J gene: TRBJ1-2
CDR3 length: 14
D gene: TRBD1
V gene: TRBV29-1
CDR3 DNA: TGCAGCGTTGCGTCAGGACAGGGGATGTCTGGCTACACCTTC
CDR3 protein: CSVASGQGMSGYTF

clone size: many
J gene: TRBJ2-1
CDR3 length: 15
D gene: TRBD2
V gene: TRBV5-4
CDR3 DNA: TGTGCCAGCAGCTGGACTAGCGGGTTGTACAATGAGCAGTTCTTC
CDR3 protein: CASSWTSGLYNEQFF

clone size: few
J gene: TRBJ2-3
CDR3 length: 19
D gene: TRBD2
V gene: TRBV10-1
CDR3 DNA: TGCGCCAGCAGTGAGTCGACTCGCCTGGGGGGACTAGGTACAGATACGCAGTATTTT
CDR3 protein: CASSESTRLGGLGTDTQYF